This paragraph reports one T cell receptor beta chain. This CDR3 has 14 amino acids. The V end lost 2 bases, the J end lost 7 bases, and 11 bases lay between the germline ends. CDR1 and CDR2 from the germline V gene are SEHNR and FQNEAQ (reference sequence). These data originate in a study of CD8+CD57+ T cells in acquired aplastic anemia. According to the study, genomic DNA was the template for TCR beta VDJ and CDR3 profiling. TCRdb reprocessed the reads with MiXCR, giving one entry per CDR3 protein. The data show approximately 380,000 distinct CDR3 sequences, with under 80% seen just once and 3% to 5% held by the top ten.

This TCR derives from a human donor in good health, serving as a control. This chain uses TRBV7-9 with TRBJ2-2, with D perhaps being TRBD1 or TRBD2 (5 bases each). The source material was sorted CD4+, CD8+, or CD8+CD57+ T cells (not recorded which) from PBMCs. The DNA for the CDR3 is TGTGCCAGCAGCTTAATCGGGGCGATCGGGGAGCTGTTTTTT. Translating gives CASSLIGAIGELFF.